This T cell receptor (beta chain) is from a study of blood T cells in healthy people across ages (dated by TCRdb to the mid-2010s). Concerning the study at large: In model experiments, template switching captured about one uniquely barcoded TCR beta cDNA molecule for every two T cells. Using deep sequencing normalized with unique cDNA molecular identifiers, the study measured how TCR beta repertoire diversity changes with age. The donors were divided into four age groups: young (average around 17 years), middle-aged (approximately 39), aged (roughly 60) and long-lived (about 84). Donors of different ages were randomly distributed across sequencing lanes to avoid experimental bias. The study analyzed two additional independent replicas of 1 million unique cDNA reads from the same blood draw for two donors, one aged 18 to 30 and one aged 80 or older.

Library prep was done by 5' RACE. For sequencing, an Illumina HiSeq 2500 was employed. The second PCR ran for roughly 6 to 11 cycles and used a J-beta primer mix along with a sample-barcoded 5' primer. A template-switch 5' adaptor carrying 12 random nucleotides introduced a unique molecular identifier onto each TCR beta cDNA molecule. Each sample yielded at least 3 million CDR3-containing paired-end reads. All of the RNA was converted into first-strand cDNA using the Mint cDNA synthesis kit, with a TRBC-specific oligonucleotide serving as the primer. Following uracil-DNA glycosylase treatment, all cDNA underwent a first 18-cycle PCR with the universal primers M1SS and BC2_uni_R. The source study handled its data this way. For normalization, 1 million high-quality reads were randomly selected from each sample, with every read carrying a distinct molecular identifier. Reads with shared molecular identifiers were discarded instead of being binned into consensus sequences. MiTCR, set to a Q25 quality threshold and the strictest error-elimination algorithm, was used for CDR3 identification, clonotype clustering and error correction. A nonparametric unseen species model with Euler transformation was used to estimate lower-bound total TCR beta diversity. TCRdb reanalyzed the raw reads on its own, using fastp at Q25 for trimming and MiXCR for clone calling, and kept in-frame beta chains. Every distinct CDR3 protein forms one entry, paired with its most common genes and DNA. In this record, the V and J calls reflect TCRdb's handling and not the investigators' own analysis. The sample table holds 790,000 or so distinct CDR3 sequences, of which about 56% were seen once. Roughly 24% of the sample is in the top ten clones.

A word on this clonotype: The specificity of this receptor is unknown. At one end, the junction sequence differs from germline, possibly due to a read error.

The donors were about 40 Caucasian individuals from Russia, aged roughly 6 to 90 years, who were systemically healthy. Each donor gave about 11 milliliters of peripheral blood, drawn into EDTA-treated Vacutainer tubes. Ficoll-Paque density-gradient centrifugation was used to isolate PBMCs, with at least 7 million obtained per sample. Total RNA, at least 6 micrograms per sample, was extracted from PBMCs with Trizol reagent. For every donor, an aliquot of PBMCs went through flow cytometry to measure the percentages of naive CD45RAhigh/CD27high T cells. General findings and caveats noted by the study authors: Observed TCR beta diversity per million T cells fell roughly linearly with age, and a significant reduction was already apparent by age roughly 40. The percentage of naive T cells measured by flow cytometry correlated strongly with observed TCR beta diversity. Compared with the aged group, the long-lived group had more naive CD4+ T cells, fewer expanded clones and increased TCR diversity, a pattern suggesting age selection. Because profiling used bulk unsorted PBMCs, naive and antigen-experienced compartments could not be compared conclusively. Estimates of total diversity based on one million sequenced T cells were regarded as lower bounds and as underestimates. Because donor CMV infection status was unknown, age-related changes in expanded clonotypes were potentially confounded.

CDR1 and CDR2 (MGHRA, YSYEKL) derive from the germline V gene. The CDR3 spans 14 residues, from the cysteine through the phenylalanine. Only the CDR3 part of the read is kept: 42 bases, read in frame from the first base. Sequenced sample: blood. The sequence derives from a man between 35 and 55 years old in good health. The V gene is TRBV4-1 and the J gene is TRBJ1-2; a tentative D match to TRBD1 spans 5 bases. The nucleotides read TGCGCCCGCAGCCCCCGGGACGGGCACTATGGCTACACCTTC. This is translated as CARSPRDGHYGYTF.